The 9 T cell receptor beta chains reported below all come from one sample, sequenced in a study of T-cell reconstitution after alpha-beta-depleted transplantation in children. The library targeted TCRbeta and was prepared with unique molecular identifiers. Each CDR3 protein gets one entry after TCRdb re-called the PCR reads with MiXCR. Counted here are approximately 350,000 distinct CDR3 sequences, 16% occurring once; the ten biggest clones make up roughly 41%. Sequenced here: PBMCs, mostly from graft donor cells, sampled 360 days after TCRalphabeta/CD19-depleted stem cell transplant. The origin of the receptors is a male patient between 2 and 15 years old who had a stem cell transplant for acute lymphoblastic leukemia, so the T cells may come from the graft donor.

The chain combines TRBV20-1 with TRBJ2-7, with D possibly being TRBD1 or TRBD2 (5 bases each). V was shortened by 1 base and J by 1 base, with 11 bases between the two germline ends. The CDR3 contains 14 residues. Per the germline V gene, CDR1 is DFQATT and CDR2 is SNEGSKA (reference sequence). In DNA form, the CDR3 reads TGCAGTGCTAGAGCCGGGGACCGATCCTACGAGCAGTACTTC. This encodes CSARAGDRSYEQYF.

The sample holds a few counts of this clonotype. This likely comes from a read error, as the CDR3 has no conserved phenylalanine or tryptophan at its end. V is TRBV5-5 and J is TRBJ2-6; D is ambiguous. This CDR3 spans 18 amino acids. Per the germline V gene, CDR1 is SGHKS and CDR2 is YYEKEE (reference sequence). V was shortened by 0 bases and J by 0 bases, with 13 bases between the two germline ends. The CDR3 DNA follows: TGTGCCAGCAGCTTGGGACTTATTCTACCCTCTGGGGCCAACGTCCTGACTGTC. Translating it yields CASSLGLILPSGANVLTV.

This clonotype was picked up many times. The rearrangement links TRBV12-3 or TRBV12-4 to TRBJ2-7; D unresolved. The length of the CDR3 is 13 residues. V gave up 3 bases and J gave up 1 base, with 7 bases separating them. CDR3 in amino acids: CASSFRISYEQYF. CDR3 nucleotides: TGTGCCAGCAGTTTTAGAATTTCCTACGAGCAGTACTTC.

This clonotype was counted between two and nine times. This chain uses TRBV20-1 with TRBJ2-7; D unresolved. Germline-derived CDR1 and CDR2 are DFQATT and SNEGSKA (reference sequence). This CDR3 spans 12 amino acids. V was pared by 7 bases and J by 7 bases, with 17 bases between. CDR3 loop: CSGARSIREQYF. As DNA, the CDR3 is TGCAGTGGGGCCCGTTCTATAAGGGAGCAGTACTTC.

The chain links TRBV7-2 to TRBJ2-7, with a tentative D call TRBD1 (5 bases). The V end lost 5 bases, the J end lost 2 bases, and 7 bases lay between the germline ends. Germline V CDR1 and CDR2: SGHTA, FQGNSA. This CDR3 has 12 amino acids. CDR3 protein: CASSEDTYEQYF. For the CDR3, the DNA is TGTGCCAGCAGCGAGGACACCTACGAGCAGTACTTC.

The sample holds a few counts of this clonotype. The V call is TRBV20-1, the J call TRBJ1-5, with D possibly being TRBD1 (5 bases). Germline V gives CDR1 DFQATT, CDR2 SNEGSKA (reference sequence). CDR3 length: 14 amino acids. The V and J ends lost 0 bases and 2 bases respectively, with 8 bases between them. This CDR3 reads CSARDSRGNQPQHF. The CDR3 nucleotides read TGCAGTGCTAGAGATAGCAGGGGCAATCAGCCCCAGCATTTT.

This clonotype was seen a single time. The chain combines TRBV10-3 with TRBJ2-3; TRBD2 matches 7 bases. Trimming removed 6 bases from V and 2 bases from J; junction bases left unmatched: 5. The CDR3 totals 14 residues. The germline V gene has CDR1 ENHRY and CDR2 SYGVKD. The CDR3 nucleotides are TGTGCCATCAGCCTAGCGGAACCCACAGATACGCAGTATTTT. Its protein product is CAISLAEPTDTQYF.

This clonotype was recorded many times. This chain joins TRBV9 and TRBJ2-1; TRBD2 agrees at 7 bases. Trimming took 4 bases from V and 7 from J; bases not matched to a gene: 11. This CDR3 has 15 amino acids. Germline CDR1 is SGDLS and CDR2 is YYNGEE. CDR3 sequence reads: CASSLRASGSNEQFF. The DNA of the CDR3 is TGTGCCAGCAGCTTGAGGGCTAGCGGATCTAATGAGCAGTTCTTC.

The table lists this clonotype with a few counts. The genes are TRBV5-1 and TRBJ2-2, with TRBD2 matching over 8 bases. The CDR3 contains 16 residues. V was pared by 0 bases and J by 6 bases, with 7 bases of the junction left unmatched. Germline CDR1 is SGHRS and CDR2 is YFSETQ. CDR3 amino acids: CASSLEVTSVPGELFF. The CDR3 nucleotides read TGCGCCAGCAGCTTGGAGGTGACTAGCGTCCCCGGGGAGCTGTTTTTT.